Presented here are 9 T cell receptor beta chains from one specimen sequenced in a study of T cell changes during pregnancy in multiple sclerosis (dated by TCRdb to between 2019 and 2020). Libraries were built with the immunoSEQ multiplex PCR assay. TCRdb holds this immuneACCESS table with in-frame rearrangements only. Some clones are missing; in checked studies, unresolved V genes explain under half, and the rest has no known cause. In all, the sample holds about 70,000 clones, and around nine tenths of those were seen once. The top ten clonotypes cover around 0.27% of the sample. The specimen was CD4+ T cells from peripheral blood mononuclear cells, collected after pregnancy. The receptors stem from a female donor with multiple sclerosis, enrolled in a pregnancy study.

This chain joins TRBV4-1 and TRBJ1-1, with D perhaps TRBD1 (5 bases). The CDR3 loop spans 14 amino acids. Trimming shortened V by 0 bases and J by 6 bases, and 11 bases separated the two germline ends. CDR1 and CDR2 (germline): MGHRA, YSYEKL. The CDR3 here is CASSQEWGRAEAFF. Here the CDR3 DNA reads TGCGCCAGCAGCCAAGAATGGGGCAGGGCTGAAGCTTTCTTT.

The chain uses TRBV5-1 and TRBJ2-5, with 10 positions matching TRBD2. The CDR3 extends over 15 amino acids. V trimming: 2 bases; J trimming: 5 bases; junction bases outside the gene matches: 6. Germline CDR1 SGHRS, CDR2 YFSETQ. CDR3 coding DNA: TGCGCCAGCAGCTTAAGCGGGAGGGCCGGTGAGACCCAGTACTTC. As protein: CASSLSGRAGETQYF. Full variable domain (rest looked up from reference TRBV5-1 and TRBJ2-5): KAGVTQTPRYLIKTRGQQVTLSCSPISGHRSVSWYQQTPGQGLQFLFEYFSETQRNKGNFPGRFSGRQFSNSRSEMNVSTLELGDSALYLCASSLSGRAGETQYFGPGTRLLVL.

The J gene is TRBJ2-1, the V gene TRBV25-1; 10 positions agree with TRBD2. The length of the CDR3 is 16 residues. V dropped 3 bases and J dropped 4; count of bases not matched to a gene: 6. Per germline, CDR1 MGHDK and CDR2 SYGVNS. The CDR3 DNA reads TGTGCCAGCAGTGATGAGCGGGAGGGCCCATACAATGAGCAGTTCTTC. As protein: CASSDEREGPYNEQFF.

The rearrangement uses TRBV18 and TRBJ2-7, with TRBD2 matching 7 bases. CDR3 length: 14 amino acids. Germline CDR1 reads KGHSH; CDR2 reads LQKENI. The V and J ends lost 4 bases and 3 bases, in that order; junction bases with no gene match: 6. The CDR3 protein is CASSLGGQNYEQYF. CDR3 nucleotide sequence: TGTGCCAGCTCACTGGGAGGGCAGAACTACGAGCAGTACTTC.

The chain combines TRBV5-1 with TRBJ2-7; no definite D call. CDR3 length equals 13 residues. Germline CDR1 is SGHRS and CDR2 is YFSETQ. Trimming removed 2 bases from V and 3 bases from J, with 9 bases in between. The CDR3 region has the DNA TGCGCCAGCAGCTTACATATTAACTACGAGCAGTACTTC. It is translated as CASSLHINYEQYF.

CDR3 nucleotide sequence: TGTGCCAGCAGCTTGCGGGGGGCCCCCACCGGGGAGCTGTTTTTT. Translating gives CASSLRGAPTGELFF. This chain uses TRBV5-6 with TRBJ2-2, with D possibly being TRBD2 (7 bases). Germline V CDR1 and CDR2: SGHDT, YYEEEE. The CDR3 has 15 residues. Trimming removed 1 base from V and 4 bases from J, with 11 bases in between. The whole variable domain, filled in from reference TRBV5-6 and TRBJ2-2, reads DAGVTQSPTHLIKTRGQQVTLRCSPKSGHDTVSWYQQALGQGPQFIFQYYEEEERQRGNFPDRFSGHQFPNYSSELNVNALLLGDSALYLCASSLRGAPTGELFFGEGSRLTVL.

This clone was seen once. V is TRBV7-9 and J is TRBJ1-2; D remains ambiguous. Germline V gene data show CDR1 as SEHNR and CDR2 as FQNEAQ (reference sequence). The CDR3 covers 13 residues. V gave up 5 bases and J gave up 5 bases, with 12 bases separating them. The DNA for the CDR3 is TGTGCCAGCAGCCAAGGTGGAGGGTATGGCTACACCTTC. It encodes CASSQGGGYGYTF.

This chain joins TRBV7-3 and TRBJ2-2, with D maybe TRBD1 (6 bases). Trimming pared 1 base from V and 2 bases from J, leaving 14 bases between. The V gene's germline CDR1 is SGHTA and CDR2 FQGTGA. This CDR3 spans 17 amino acids. CDR3 amino acids: CASSLIQGKKNTGELFF. The CDR3 DNA sequence: TGTGCCAGCAGCTTAATACAGGGAAAAAAAAACACCGGGGAGCTGTTTTTT.

This clone has just one count. The chain employs TRBV5-1 and TRBJ2-1; TRBD1 aligns across 10 bases. The V segment lost 1 base and the J segment 5 bases; nucleotides outside the gene matches: 18. Germline V gene lookup returns CDR1 SGHRS and CDR2 YFSETQ. The CDR3 is 20 amino acids. The CDR3: CASSLTGTGVLASPNNEQFF. The CDR3 DNA follows: TGCGCCAGCAGCTTGACGGGGACAGGGGTCCTAGCGAGCCCCAACAATGAGCAGTTCTTC.